The source of this T cell receptor beta chain is a study of blood T cell repertoires in COVID-19. Study overall: Specimens from acute and convalescent COVID-19 originated in the United States, Italy and Spain. From T cells, B-cell-depleted T cells, or PBMCs came the material, which was cDNA or gDNA.

Original handling: Cell counts per sample came from amplifying reference gene primers. Profiling relied on immunoSEQ multiplex PCR, and the TCRdb table lists in-frame clones only, not all of them. Clone size and the V and J calls come from that table; the DNA yielded D and trimming. Of fewer than 250,000 clones in the sample, 82% were seen once. The CDR3 is 16 residues long. Germline trimming cut 0 bases from V and 5 bases from J; bases unmatched to any gene: 10. CDR1 is SGHTA, CDR2 FQGNSA, per germline. The chain links TRBV7-2 to TRBJ2-7; 7 bases map to TRBD1. This clonotype was sampled from a woman aged 80 or over with acute or convalescent COVID-19. The sample consisted of peripheral blood. CDR3 DNA sequence: TGTGCCAGCAGCTTAGCATCCTGGGACAGAGTGAACGAGCAGTACTTC. Encoded protein: CASSLASWDRVNEQYF.